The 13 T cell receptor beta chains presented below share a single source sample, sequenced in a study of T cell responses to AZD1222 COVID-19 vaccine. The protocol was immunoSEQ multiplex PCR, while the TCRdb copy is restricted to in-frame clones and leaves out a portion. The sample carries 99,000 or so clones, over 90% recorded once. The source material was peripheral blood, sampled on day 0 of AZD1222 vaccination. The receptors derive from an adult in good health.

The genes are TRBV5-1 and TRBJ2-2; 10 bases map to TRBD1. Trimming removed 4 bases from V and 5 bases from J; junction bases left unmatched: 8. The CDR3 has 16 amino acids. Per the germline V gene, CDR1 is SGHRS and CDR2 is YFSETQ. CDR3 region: CASSHRTGGGTGELFF. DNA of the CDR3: TGCGCCAGCAGCCACCGGACAGGGGGTGGAACCGGGGAGCTGTTTTTT.

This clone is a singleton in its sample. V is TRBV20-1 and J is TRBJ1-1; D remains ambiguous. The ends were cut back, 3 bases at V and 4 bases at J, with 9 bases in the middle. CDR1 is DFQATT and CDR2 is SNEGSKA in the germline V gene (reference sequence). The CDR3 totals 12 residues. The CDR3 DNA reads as TGCAGTGCTAGTCGGGCGCTCACTGAAGCTTTCTTT. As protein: CSASRALTEAFF.

CDR3 loop: CASSPGTGGVYTF. CDR3 in DNA: TGTGCCAGCAGCCCCGGGACAGGGGGCGTCTACACCTTC. The rearrangement joins TRBV2 to TRBJ1-2; 12 nucleotides line up with TRBD1. The CDR3 is 13 residues long. The ends lost 6 bases at V and 10 bases at J; junction bases unmatched: 6. CDR1 is SNHLY and CDR2 is FYNNEI in the germline V gene.

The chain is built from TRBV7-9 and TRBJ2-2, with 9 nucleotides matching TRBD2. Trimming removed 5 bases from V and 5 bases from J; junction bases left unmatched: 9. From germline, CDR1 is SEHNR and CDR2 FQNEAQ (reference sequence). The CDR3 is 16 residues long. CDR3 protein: CASSPNSGRLTGELFF. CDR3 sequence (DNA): TGTGCCAGCAGCCCAAATAGCGGGAGATTAACCGGGGAGCTGTTTTTT.

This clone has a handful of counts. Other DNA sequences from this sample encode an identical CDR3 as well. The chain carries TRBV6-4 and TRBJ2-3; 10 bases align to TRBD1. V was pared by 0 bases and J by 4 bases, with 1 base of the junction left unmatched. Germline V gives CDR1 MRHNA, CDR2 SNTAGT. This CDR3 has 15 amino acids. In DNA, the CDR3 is TGTGCCAGCAGTGACTCGACAGGGGGCGCAGATACGCAGTATTTT. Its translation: CASSDSTGGADTQYF.

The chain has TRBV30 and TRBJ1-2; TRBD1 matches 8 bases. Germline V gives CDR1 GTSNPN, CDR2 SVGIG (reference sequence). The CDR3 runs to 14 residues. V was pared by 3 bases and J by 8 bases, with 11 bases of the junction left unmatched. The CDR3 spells CAWSGDRGPMGYTF. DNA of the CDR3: TGTGCCTGGAGCGGCGACAGGGGACCGATGGGCTACACCTTC.

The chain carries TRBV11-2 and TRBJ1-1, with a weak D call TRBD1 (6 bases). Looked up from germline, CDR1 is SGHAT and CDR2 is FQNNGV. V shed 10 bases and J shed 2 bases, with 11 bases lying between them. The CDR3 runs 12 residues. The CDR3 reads CAIRGINTEAFF. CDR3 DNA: TGTGCCATCAGGGGTATAAACACTGAAGCTTTCTTT.

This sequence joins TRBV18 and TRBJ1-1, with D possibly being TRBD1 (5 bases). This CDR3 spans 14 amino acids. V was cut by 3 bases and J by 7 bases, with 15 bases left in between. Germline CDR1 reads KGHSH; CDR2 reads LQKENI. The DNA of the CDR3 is TGTGCCAGCTCACCGGGCTCGGGGACCTATGAAGCTTTCTTT. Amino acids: CASSPGSGTYEAFF.

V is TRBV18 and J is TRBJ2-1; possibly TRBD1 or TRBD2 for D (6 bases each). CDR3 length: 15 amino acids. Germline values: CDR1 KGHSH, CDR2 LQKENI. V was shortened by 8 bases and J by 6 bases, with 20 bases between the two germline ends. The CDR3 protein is CASTLSVQGGNEQFF. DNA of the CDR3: TGTGCCAGCACACTAAGTGTACAGGGAGGCAATGAGCAGTTCTTC.

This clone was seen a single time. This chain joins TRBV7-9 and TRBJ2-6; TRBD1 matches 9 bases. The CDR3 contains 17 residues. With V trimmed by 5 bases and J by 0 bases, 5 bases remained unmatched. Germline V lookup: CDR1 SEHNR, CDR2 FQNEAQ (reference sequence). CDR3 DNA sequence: TGTGCCAGCAGCAGAGGGACAGGGAACTCTGGGGCCAACGTCCTGACTTTC. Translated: CASSRGTGNSGANVLTF.

CDR3 nucleotide sequence: TGTGCCAGCGCCCGCGGGTCGGGGGTTTCCTACGAGCAGTACTTC. This encodes CASARGSGVSYEQYF. The gene calls are TRBV19 and TRBJ2-7; possible D gene TRBD2, 6 bases. From germline, CDR1 is LNHDA and CDR2 SQIVND (reference sequence). Between the trimmed V and J ends, which lost 9 bases and 1 base, there was a span of 19 bases. This CDR3 is built from 15 residues.

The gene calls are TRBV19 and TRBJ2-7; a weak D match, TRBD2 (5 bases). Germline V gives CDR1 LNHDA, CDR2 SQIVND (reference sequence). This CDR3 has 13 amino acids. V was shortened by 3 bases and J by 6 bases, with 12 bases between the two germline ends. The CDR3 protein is CASSMASGVEQYF. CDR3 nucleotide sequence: TGTGCCAGTAGTATGGCCAGCGGAGTCGAGCAGTACTTC.

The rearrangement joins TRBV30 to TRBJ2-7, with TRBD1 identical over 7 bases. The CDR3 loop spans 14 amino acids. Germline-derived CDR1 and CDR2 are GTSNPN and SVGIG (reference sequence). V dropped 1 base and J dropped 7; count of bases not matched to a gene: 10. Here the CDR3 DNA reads TGTGCCTGGAGTGCAGGATCACAGGGGAGTGAGCAGTACTTC. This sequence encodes CAWSAGSQGSEQYF.